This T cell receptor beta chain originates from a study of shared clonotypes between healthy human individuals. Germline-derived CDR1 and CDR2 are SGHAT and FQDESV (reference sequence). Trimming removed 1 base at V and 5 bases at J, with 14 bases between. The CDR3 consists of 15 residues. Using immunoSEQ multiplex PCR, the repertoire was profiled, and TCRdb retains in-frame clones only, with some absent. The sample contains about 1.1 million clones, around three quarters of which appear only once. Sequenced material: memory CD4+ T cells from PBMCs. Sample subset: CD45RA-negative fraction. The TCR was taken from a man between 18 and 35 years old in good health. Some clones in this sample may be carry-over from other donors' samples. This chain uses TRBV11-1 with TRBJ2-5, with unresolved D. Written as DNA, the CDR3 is TGTGCCAGCAGCTTAGTACTGGGTGTATACGAGACCCAGTACTTC. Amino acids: CASSLVLGVYETQYF.